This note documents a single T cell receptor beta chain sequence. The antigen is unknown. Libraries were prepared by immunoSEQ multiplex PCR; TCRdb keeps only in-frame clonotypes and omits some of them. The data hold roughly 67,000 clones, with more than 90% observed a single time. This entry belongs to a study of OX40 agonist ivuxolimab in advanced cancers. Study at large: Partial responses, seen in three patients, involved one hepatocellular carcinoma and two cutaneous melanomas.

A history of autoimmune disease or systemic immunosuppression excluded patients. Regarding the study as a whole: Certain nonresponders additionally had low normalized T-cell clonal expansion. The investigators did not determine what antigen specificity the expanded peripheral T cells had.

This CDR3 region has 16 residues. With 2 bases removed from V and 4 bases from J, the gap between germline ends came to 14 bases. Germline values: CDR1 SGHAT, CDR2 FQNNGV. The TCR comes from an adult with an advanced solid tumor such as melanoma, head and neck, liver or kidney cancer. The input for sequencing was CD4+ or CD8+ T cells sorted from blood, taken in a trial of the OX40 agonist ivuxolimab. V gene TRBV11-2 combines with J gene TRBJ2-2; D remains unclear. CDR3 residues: CASSLIGPRGTGELFF. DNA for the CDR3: TGTGCCAGCAGCTTAATCGGTCCTCGTGGCACCGGGGAGCTGTTTTTT.